A single sample is the source of the 18 T cell receptor beta chains below, sequenced in a study of blood T cells in healthy people across ages. PCR was performed a second time for about 7 to 11 cycles using a sample-barcoded 5' primer and a J-beta primer mix. TCRdb fed the 5' RACE reads into MiXCR, producing one record per CDR3 protein. The repertoire consists of 730,000 or so distinct CDR3 sequences, with around 38% occurring once and the leading ten covering 25% to 35%. The sample was blood. Every receptor here comes from an older man in good health.

Only a few counts were recorded for this clonotype. V usage is TRBV28 and J usage is TRBJ1-2; maybe TRBD1 (5 bases). The V end was cut by 1 base, the J end by 4 bases, with 10 bases between. From germline, CDR1 is MDHEN and CDR2 SYDVKM. The length of the CDR3 is 14 residues. The CDR3 reads CASSLLQEFYGYTF. The CDR3 DNA sequence: TGTGCCAGCAGTTTATTACAGGAGTTCTATGGCTACACCTTC.

There are a few counts of this clonotype. J is TRBJ1-5 and V is TRBV28; the D is unclear. The CDR3 runs 15 residues. Per germline, CDR1 MDHEN and CDR2 SYDVKM. V was pared by 4 bases and J by 1 base, with 11 bases between. CDR3 DNA sequence: TGTGCCAGCAGTTCCCCCGGCCCGAGCAATCAGCCCCAGCATTTT. Translating it yields CASSSPGPSNQPQHF.

The chain recombines TRBV7-9 with TRBJ2-3; 12 bases align to TRBD2. The CDR3 loop spans 17 amino acids. Unmatched junction bases numbered 7, after V lost 4 bases and J lost 2 bases. Germline-derived CDR1 and CDR2 are SEHNR and FQNEAQ (reference sequence). The CDR3 reads CASSSLTSGGLTDTQYF. CDR3 in DNA: TGTGCCAGCAGCTCCCTGACTAGCGGGGGACTCACAGATACGCAGTATTTT.

Ten or more counts support this clonotype. The rearrangement links TRBV12-3 or TRBV12-4 to TRBJ2-4; D might be TRBD2 (7 bases). This CDR3 has 16 amino acids. Trimming removed 5 bases from V and 0 bases from J, with 14 bases in between. CDR3 in DNA: TGTGCCAGCAGTGTCACAGGGACTATAGCCAAAAACATTCAGTACTTC. Encoded protein: CASSVTGTIAKNIQYF.

This clonotype was counted only a few times. Written as DNA, the CDR3 is TGCAGTGCTAGAGATGTCGGCAGGGGGCCCGGCAACGAGCAGTACTTC. This gives the protein CSARDVGRGPGNEQYF. The chain employs TRBV20-1 and TRBJ2-7; 8 nucleotides align to TRBD1. The trim removed 0 bases at V and 5 bases at J, leaving 12 bases unmatched. Germline values: CDR1 DFQATT, CDR2 SNEGSKA (reference sequence). The CDR3 covers 16 residues.

The chain joins TRBV7-2 to TRBJ1-4; weak D call: TRBD1 (5 bases). The CDR3 extends over 14 amino acids. The V end was cut by 2 bases, the J end by 8 bases, with 12 bases between. CDR1 SGHTA and CDR2 FQGNSA come from the germline V gene. The CDR3 protein is CASSLQGNREKLFF. Here the CDR3 DNA reads TGTGCCAGCAGCTTACAGGGTAATCGAGAAAAACTGTTTTTT.

This clonotype was found a few times. The genes are TRBV28 and TRBJ2-3; D possibly corresponds to TRBD1 (6 bases). Per the germline V gene, CDR1 is MDHEN and CDR2 is SYDVKM. The ends were cut back, 1 base at V and 0 bases at J, with 14 bases in the middle. This CDR3 comprises 17 residues. DNA for the CDR3: TGTGCCAGCAGTTTATATGGGACACAAGGAAGCACAGATACGCAGTATTTT. This codes for CASSLYGTQGSTDTQYF.

This clonotype was counted many times. The chain uses TRBV29-1 and TRBJ2-5, with no clear D. The CDR3 is 12 residues long. V was clipped by 5 bases and J by 2 bases, with 9 bases between them. Germline assignment: CDR1 SQVTM and CDR2 ANQGSEA. CDR3 nucleotides: TGCAGCGTTTCCAAGGGACAAGAGACCCAGTACTTC. Translation gives CSVSKGQETQYF.

This clonotype was found once. Likely a read error: the CDR3 ends without its conserved phenylalanine or tryptophan. The chain links TRBV7-2 to TRBJ2-6; TRBD1 might be the D (6 bases). The germline V gene encodes CDR1 SGHTA and CDR2 FQGNSA. The CDR3 has 16 amino acids. V was pared by 5 bases and J by 0 bases, with 11 bases between. CDR3 sequence: CASSPPDSSGANVLTS. As DNA, the CDR3 is TGTGCCAGCAGCCCCCCGGACAGCTCTGGGGCCAACGTCCTGACTTCC.

The chain links TRBV7-8 to TRBJ1-5; D call uncertain. Trimming left V 4 bases short and J 0 bases short, with 7 bases between. CDR1 is SGHVS, CDR2 FQNEAQ, per germline. This CDR3 comprises 14 residues. CDR3 nucleotides: TGTGCCAGCAGCTCCCGAAATAGCAATCAGCCCCAGCATTTT. Encoded protein: CASSSRNSNQPQHF.

This clonotype was picked up a small number of times. This chain uses TRBV5-1 with TRBJ1-1; TRBD1 aligns across 7 bases. CDR3 size: 14 residues. In germline, CDR1 is SGHRS, CDR2 YFSETQ. After removal of 4 bases from V and 1 base from J, the junction contained 4 bases not matched to a gene. CDR3: CASSIGTANTEAFF. Here the CDR3 DNA reads TGCGCCAGCAGCATCGGGACAGCGAACACTGAAGCTTTCTTT.

This clonotype has just a few counts. At one end the junction does not follow the germline gene, possibly because of a read error. J is TRBJ2-1 and V is TRBV7-2; maybe TRBD2 (5 bases). The CDR3 runs to 13 residues. Germline V CDR1 and CDR2: SGHTA, FQGNSA. DNA for the CDR3: TGTGCCAGCAGCGTAGCGAGCTACAATGAGCAGTTCTTC. This gives the protein CASSVASYNEQFF.

The CDR3 region has the DNA TGTGCCAGCAGCCGACGACAGGCCGGGGAGCTGTTTTTT. Translation gives CASSRRQAGELFF. The chain joins TRBV5-8 to TRBJ2-2, with D possibly TRBD1 on 6 matching bases. Trimming removed 4 bases from V and 6 bases from J, with 10 bases in between. CDR3 length: 13 amino acids. CDR1 SGHTS and CDR2 YDEGEE come from the germline V gene. The whole variable domain, remainder taken from reference TRBV5-8 and TRBJ2-2, is EAGVTQSPTHLIKTRGQQATLRCSPISGHTSVYWYQQALGLGLQFLLWYDEGEERNRGNFPPRFSGRQFPNYSSELNVNALELEDSALYLCASSRRQAGELFFGEGSRLTVL.

In this sample, this clonotype turned up a few times. The chain recombines TRBV29-1 with TRBJ1-2; TRBD1 agrees at 7 bases. J was trimmed by 3 bases and V by 7 bases; bases with no gene match: 8. CDR1 and CDR2 (germline): SQVTM, ANQGSEA. The CDR3 is made up of 13 amino acids. Here the CDR3 reads CSAKTGFYYGYTF. The CDR3 DNA sequence: TGCAGCGCTAAGACAGGGTTTTACTATGGCTACACCTTC.

The J gene is TRBJ2-3, the V gene TRBV11-2; D remains unclear. CDR3 length equals 14 residues. Germline values: CDR1 SGHAT, CDR2 FQNNGV. Trimming removed 1 base at V and 2 bases at J, with 7 bases between. The CDR3 nucleotides are TGTGCCAGCAGCTTAGTCAGCTACACAGATACGCAGTATTTT. Translated, it gives CASSLVSYTDTQYF.

The table lists this clonotype with many counts. The chain is built from TRBV29-1 and TRBJ2-3; TRBD2 matches 8 bases. The germline V gene has CDR1 SQVTM and CDR2 ANQGSEA. The CDR3 length is 14 residues. V shed 5 bases, J shed 5 bases, and the junction held 9 bases outside the gene matches. CDR3 nucleotide sequence: TGCAGCGTTTGGAGAGCGGGAGCTAAAGATACGCAGTATTTT. Amino acids: CSVWRAGAKDTQYF.

This chain uses TRBV5-5 with TRBJ2-5; 7 bases match TRBD1. Germline CDR1 SGHKS, CDR2 YYEKEE (reference sequence). Trimming removed 4 bases from V and 3 bases from J; junction bases left unmatched: 6. This CDR3 is built from 14 residues. The CDR3 DNA is TGTGCCAGCAGCGGAACCGGGACAGAAGAGACCCAGTACTTC. Encoded protein: CASSGTGTEETQYF.

This clonotype has only a few counts. The chain links TRBV27 to TRBJ2-3, with a possible D match to TRBD2 (5 bases). The CDR3 totals 16 residues. Germline V gene data show CDR1 as MNHEY and CDR2 as SMNVEV (reference sequence). Between the trimmed V and J ends, which lost 4 bases and 0 bases, there was a span of 14 bases. The CDR3 DNA reads as TGTGCCAGCAGTTCCCTCGGGAAGGGTAGCACAGATACGCAGTATTTT. It yields the protein CASSSLGKGSTDTQYF.